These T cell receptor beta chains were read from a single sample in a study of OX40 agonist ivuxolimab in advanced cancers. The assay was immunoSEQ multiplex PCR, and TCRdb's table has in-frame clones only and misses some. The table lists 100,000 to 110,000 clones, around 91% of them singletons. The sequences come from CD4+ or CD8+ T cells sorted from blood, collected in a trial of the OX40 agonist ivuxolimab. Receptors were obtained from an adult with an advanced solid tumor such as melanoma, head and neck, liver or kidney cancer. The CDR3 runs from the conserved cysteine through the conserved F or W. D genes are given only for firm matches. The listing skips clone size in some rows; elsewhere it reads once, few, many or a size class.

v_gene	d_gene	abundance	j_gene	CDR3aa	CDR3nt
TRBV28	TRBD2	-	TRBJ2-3	CASSRTSGMTDTQYF	TGTGCCAGCAGTCGCACTAGCGGGATGACAGATACGCAGTATTTT
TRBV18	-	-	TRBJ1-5	CASSPPFPYQPQHF	TGTGCCAGCTCACCTCCATTTCCCTATCAGCCCCAGCATTTT
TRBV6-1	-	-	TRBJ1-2	CASSEAYNHYGYTF	TGTGCCAGCAGTGAAGCCTACAACCACTATGGCTACACCTTC
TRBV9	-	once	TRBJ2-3	CASSALLGITTDTQYF	TGTGCCAGCAGCGCTCTTTTGGGGATTACCACAGATACGCAGTATTTT
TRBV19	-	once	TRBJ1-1	CASRTTRQQSNTEAFF	TGTGCCAGTAGAACGACCCGACAGCAATCGAACACTGAAGCTTTCTTT
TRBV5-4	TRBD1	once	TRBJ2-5	CASRPDRGQGTQYF	TGTGCCAGCAGACCCGACAGGGGCCAGGGGACCCAGTACTTC
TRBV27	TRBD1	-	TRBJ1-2	CASSTGGGYGYTF	TGTGCCAGCAGCACAGGGGGTGGGTATGGCTACACCTTC
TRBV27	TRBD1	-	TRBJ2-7	CASSWGQGAHPYEQYF	TGTGCCAGCAGTTGGGGCCAGGGGGCGCATCCCTACGAGCAGTACTTC
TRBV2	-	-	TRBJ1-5	CASSVGSKSHQHF	TGTGCCAGCAGTGTCGGCAGTAAGTCCCACCAGCATTTT
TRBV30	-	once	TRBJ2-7	CAWSVQFRPGIYEQYF	TGTGCCTGGAGTGTACAGTTTCGACCAGGCATCTACGAGCAGTACTTC
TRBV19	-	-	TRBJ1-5	CASVRANNQPQHF	TGTGCCAGTGTGAGGGCTAACAATCAGCCCCAGCATTTT
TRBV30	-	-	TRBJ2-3	CAWSINRAWRVTDTQYF	TGTGCCTGGAGTATAAATAGGGCTTGGCGGGTGACAGATACGCAGTATTTT
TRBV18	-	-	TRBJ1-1	CASSIGGNTEAFF	TGTGCCAGCTCAATCGGGGGAAACACTGAAGCTTTCTTT
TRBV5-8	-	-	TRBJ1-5	CASSRDGYSNQPQHF	TGTGCCAGCAGCCGGGACGGATATAGCAATCAGCCCCAGCATTTT
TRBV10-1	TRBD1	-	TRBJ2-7	CASSPGQGVYEQYF	TGCGCCAGCAGTCCGGGACAGGGTGTCTACGAGCAGTACTTC
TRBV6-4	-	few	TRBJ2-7	CASSETLYEQYF	TGTGCCAGCAGTGAAACCCTCTACGAGCAGTACTTC
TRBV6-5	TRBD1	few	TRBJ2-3	CASSYSRGRSTQYF	TGTGCCAGCAGTTACTCGAGGGGGCGCAGTACGCAGTATTTT
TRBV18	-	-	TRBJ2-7	CASSRSGEGFKQYF	TGTGCCAGCTCACGGTCAGGGGAGGGGTTCAAGCAGTACTTC
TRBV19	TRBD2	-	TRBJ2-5	CASGGSGAVSQYF	TGTGCCAGCGGAGGTAGCGGGGCCGTGTCCCAGTACTTC
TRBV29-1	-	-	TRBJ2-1	CSVVTPPWNNEQFF	TGCAGCGTTGTAACCCCCCCTTGGAACAATGAGCAGTTCTTC
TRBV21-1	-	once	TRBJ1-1	CASSKVGTPPEAFF	TGTGCCAGCAGCAAAGTCGGCACACCCCCTGAAGCTTTCTTT
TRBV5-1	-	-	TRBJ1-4	CASSGSGHGDEKLFF	TGCGCCAGCAGCGGCAGCGGACACGGAGATGAAAAACTGTTTTTT
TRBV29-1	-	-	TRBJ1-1	CSVLTGLNTEAFF	TGCAGCGTACTGACAGGCTTGAACACTGAAGCTTTCTTT
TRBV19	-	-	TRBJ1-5	CASTDSLTQHF	TGTGCCAGCACGGACAGCTTAACCCAGCATTTT
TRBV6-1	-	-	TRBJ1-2	CASSEDSRVYGYTF	TGTGCCAGCAGTGAAGACAGTAGGGTCTATGGCTACACCTTC
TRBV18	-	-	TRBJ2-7	CASSPSVGVSSYEQYF	TGTGCCAGCTCACCGTCGGTAGGGGTGAGCTCCTACGAGCAGTACTTC
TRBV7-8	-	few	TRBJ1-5	CASSQDNSNQPQHF	TGTGCCAGCAGCCAGGACAATTCTAATCAGCCCCAGCATTTT
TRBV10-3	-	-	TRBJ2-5	CAISASGEETQYF	TGTGCCATCAGTGCCTCCGGAGAGGAGACCCAGTACTTC
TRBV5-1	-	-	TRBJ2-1	CASSPTAKGDEQFF	TGCGCCAGCAGCCCGACTGCGAAGGGGGATGAGCAGTTCTTC
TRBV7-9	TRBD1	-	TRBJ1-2	CASSFGTGATGGYTF	TGTGCCAGCAGCTTCGGGACAGGGGCCACAGGTGGCTACACCTTC
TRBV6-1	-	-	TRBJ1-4	CASSGPYGNEKLFF	TGTGCCAGCAGTGGACCCTACGGGAATGAAAAACTGTTTTTT
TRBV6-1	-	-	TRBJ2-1	CASSESSRNEQFF	TGTGCCAGCAGTGAGTCTAGTCGGAATGAGCAGTTCTTC
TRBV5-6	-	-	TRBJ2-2	CASSLGRNTGELFF	TGTGCCAGCAGCTTGGGCAGGAACACCGGGGAGCTGTTTTTT
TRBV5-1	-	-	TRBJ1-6	CASSAQGSNSPLHF	TGCGCCAGCAGCGCCCAGGGAAGTAATTCACCCCTCCACTTT
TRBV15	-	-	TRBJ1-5	CATSRVGDWSNQPQHF	TGTGCCACCAGCAGAGTTGGGGACTGGAGCAATCAGCCCCAGCATTTT
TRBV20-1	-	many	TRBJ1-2	CSARDLVGYTF	TGCAGTGCTAGAGATCTCGTTGGCTACACCTTC
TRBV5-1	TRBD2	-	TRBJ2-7	CASSLGTAGSYEQYF	TGCGCCAGCAGCTTAGGAACAGCGGGAAGCTACGAGCAGTACTTC